One sample yielded the 2 T cell receptor beta chains listed below, sequenced in a study of siplizumab effects on memory and regulatory T cells. Clones were read by immunoSEQ multiplex PCR, and TCRdb kept only the in-frame ones, dropping some. The sample comprises around 100,000 clones, approximately 95% of which are singletons, and approximately 0.3% rests with the top ten. The specimen was non-Treg CD4+ T cells sorted from blood. The receptors here all came from a human donor in good health.

The chain joins TRBV5-6 to TRBJ2-7, with no clear D. V lost 4 bases, J lost 2 bases, and 10 bases lay in between. The CDR3 extends over 13 amino acids. Germline assignment: CDR1 SGHDT and CDR2 YYEEEE. The CDR3 reads CASSLERPYEQYF. DNA for the CDR3: TGTGCCAGCAGCCTGGAACGACCCTACGAGCAGTACTTC.

The CDR3 is CASSMDGRLNTEAFF. The CDR3 DNA reads TGCGCCAGCAGCATGGACGGTCGCCTGAACACTGAAGCTTTCTTT. V usage is TRBV5-1 and J usage is TRBJ1-1; no clear D gene. Germline V lookup: CDR1 SGHRS, CDR2 YFSETQ. The CDR3 is 15 amino acids. The V end lost 4 bases, the J end lost 0 bases, and 13 bases lay between the germline ends.